Listed below are T cell receptor beta chains from one sample, sequenced in a study of beta chain features in type 1 diabetes. Generated by immunoSEQ multiplex PCR, the TCRdb table keeps only in-frame clones and is missing some. The table includes approximately 170,000 clones, almost 8% detected once. Sequencing was performed on central memory CD4+ T cells from blood. Every receptor here comes from a man between 18 and 35 years old with type 1 diabetes. CDR3s include the opening cysteine and the closing phenylalanine or tryptophan. D genes are given only for firm matches. Clone size is stated in some rows and not others, as once, few, many or a class when expanded.

v_call: TRBV5-1
d_call: TRBD1
j_call: TRBJ2-7
clone_size: NA
cdr3_aa: CASSSPGTGGNEQYF
cdr3_nt: TGCGCCAGCAGCTCGCCCGGGACAGGGGGAAACGAGCAGTACTTC

v_call: TRBV9
d_call: NA
j_call: TRBJ1-1
clone_size: few
cdr3_aa: CASSEGQGMGNTEAFF
cdr3_nt: TGTGCCAGCAGCGAAGGCCAGGGAATGGGGAACACTGAAGCTTTCTTT

v_call: TRBV5-5
d_call: NA
j_call: TRBJ2-5
clone_size: few
cdr3_aa: CASSLSETETQYF
cdr3_nt: TGTGCCAGCAGCTTGAGCGAAACGGAGACCCAGTACTTC

v_call: TRBV28
d_call: NA
j_call: TRBJ2-1
clone_size: few
cdr3_aa: CASSSTGSYNEQFF
cdr3_nt: TGTGCCAGCAGTTCAACAGGCTCCTACAATGAGCAGTTCTTC

v_call: TRBV28
d_call: TRBD2
j_call: TRBJ2-1
clone_size: few
cdr3_aa: CASSSLAGGPSEQFF
cdr3_nt: TGTGCCAGCAGTTCCCTAGCGGGAGGGCCCAGTGAGCAGTTCTTC

v_call: TRBV6-6
d_call: NA
j_call: TRBJ2-7
clone_size: few
cdr3_aa: CASSRGYYEQYF
cdr3_nt: TGTGCCAGCAGTAGGGGGTATTACGAGCAGTACTTC

v_call: TRBV4-3
d_call: NA
j_call: TRBJ2-3
clone_size: many
cdr3_aa: CASSQDDDGGGADTQYF
cdr3_nt: TGCGCCAGCAGCCAAGATGACGACGGGGGAGGTGCAGATACGCAGTATTTT

v_call: TRBV15
d_call: NA
j_call: TRBJ2-1
clone_size: NA
cdr3_aa: CASSRGGIYNEQFF
cdr3_nt: TGTGCCAGCTCTCGAGGCGGGATCTACAATGAGCAGTTCTTC

v_call: TRBV5-1
d_call: TRBD2
j_call: TRBJ2-5
clone_size: NA
cdr3_aa: CASSLGPGGNQETQYF
cdr3_nt: TGCGCCAGCAGCTTGGGTCCGGGAGGCAACCAAGAGACCCAGTACTTC

v_call: TRBV6-1
d_call: NA
j_call: TRBJ1-1
clone_size: NA
cdr3_aa: CASSAGMNTEAFF
cdr3_nt: TGTGCCAGCAGCGCGGGGATGAACACTGAAGCTTTCTTT

v_call: TRBV11-2
d_call: NA
j_call: TRBJ1-5
clone_size: few
cdr3_aa: CASSLLSNQPQHF
cdr3_nt: TGTGCCAGCAGCTTACTGAGCAATCAGCCCCAGCATTTT

v_call: TRBV5-1
d_call: TRBD1
j_call: TRBJ2-5
clone_size: NA
cdr3_aa: CASSLATRTGEETQYF
cdr3_nt: TGCGCCAGCAGCTTGGCCACTAGGACAGGGGAAGAGACCCAGTACTTC

v_call: TRBV25-1
d_call: TRBD1
j_call: TRBJ2-2
clone_size: few
cdr3_aa: CASSGRTGGSTGELFF
cdr3_nt: TGTGCCAGCAGTGGGAGGACAGGGGGAAGCACCGGGGAGCTGTTTTTT

v_call: TRBV28
d_call: TRBD2
j_call: TRBJ2-3
clone_size: many
cdr3_aa: CASSSSRLAGASTDTQYF
cdr3_nt: TGTGCCAGCAGTTCCAGCCGACTAGCGGGGGCCAGCACAGATACGCAGTATTTT

v_call: TRBV5-1
d_call: NA
j_call: TRBJ2-3
clone_size: few
cdr3_aa: CASSRGGYTDTQYF
cdr3_nt: TGCGCCAGCAGCCGAGGCGGGTACACAGATACGCAGTATTTT

v_call: TRBV7-9
d_call: TRBD1
j_call: TRBJ2-5
clone_size: NA
cdr3_aa: CASSYSTGAEETQYF
cdr3_nt: TGTGCCAGCAGCTACTCGACAGGGGCGGAGGAGACCCAGTACTTC

v_call: TRBV18
d_call: NA
j_call: TRBJ1-1
clone_size: NA
cdr3_aa: CASSDIGRVGFF
cdr3_nt: TGTGCCAGCTCTGACATTGGCAGGGTTGGCTTCTTT

v_call: TRBV7-2
d_call: NA
j_call: TRBJ1-4
clone_size: few
cdr3_aa: CASSLNQGVNEKLFF
cdr3_nt: TGTGCCAGCAGCTTAAACCAAGGGGTCAATGAAAAACTGTTTTTT

v_call: TRBV28
d_call: TRBD2
j_call: TRBJ2-1
clone_size: NA
cdr3_aa: CASSTRLAGRNNEQFF
cdr3_nt: TGTGCCAGCAGTACCCGACTAGCGGGGAGAAACAATGAGCAGTTCTTC

v_call: TRBV5-4
d_call: NA
j_call: TRBJ2-1
clone_size: NA
cdr3_aa: CASSFGGSYSSYNEQFF
cdr3_nt: TGTGCCAGCAGCTTCGGGGGATCCTATAGCTCCTACAATGAGCAGTTCTTC

v_call: TRBV28
d_call: NA
j_call: TRBJ1-2
clone_size: NA
cdr3_aa: CASSLLAGPYYGYTF
cdr3_nt: TGTGCCAGCAGTTTATTGGCAGGCCCTTACTATGGCTACACCTTC

v_call: TRBV13
d_call: TRBD1
j_call: TRBJ1-2
clone_size: few
cdr3_aa: CASSRTGVYGYTF
cdr3_nt: TGTGCCAGCAGCCGGACAGGGGTTTATGGCTACACCTTC

v_call: TRBV4-3
d_call: TRBD1
j_call: TRBJ1-2
clone_size: many
cdr3_aa: CASSPQDRGGYGYTF
cdr3_nt: TGCGCCAGCAGCCCCCAGGACAGGGGAGGTTATGGCTACACCTTC

v_call: TRBV2
d_call: TRBD1
j_call: TRBJ2-3
clone_size: many
cdr3_aa: CASSTGTGLYTQYF
cdr3_nt: TGTGCCAGCAGCACCGGGACAGGGCTGTATACGCAGTATTTT

v_call: TRBV27
d_call: TRBD2
j_call: TRBJ2-3
clone_size: few
cdr3_aa: CASSSTSGGFTDTQYF
cdr3_nt: TGTGCCAGCAGTTCCACTAGCGGGGGCTTCACAGATACGCAGTATTTT

v_call: TRBV19
d_call: NA
j_call: TRBJ2-7
clone_size: few
cdr3_aa: CASTKGDTNYEQYF
cdr3_nt: TGTGCCAGTACTAAAGGGGACACCAACTACGAGCAGTACTTC

v_call: TRBV2
d_call: NA
j_call: TRBJ2-6
clone_size: few
cdr3_aa: CASAGAGANVLTF
cdr3_nt: TGTGCCAGCGCAGGGGCTGGGGCCAACGTCCTGACTTTC

v_call: TRBV9
d_call: NA
j_call: TRBJ2-5
clone_size: few
cdr3_aa: CASSVYPGVEETQYF
cdr3_nt: TGTGCCAGCAGCGTATATCCCGGGGTCGAAGAGACCCAGTACTTC

v_call: TRBV30
d_call: NA
j_call: TRBJ1-4
clone_size: few
cdr3_aa: CACTHRDEKLFF
cdr3_nt: TGTGCCTGCACACACAGAGATGAAAAACTGTTTTTT

v_call: TRBV6-5
d_call: TRBD1
j_call: TRBJ1-5
clone_size: few
cdr3_aa: CASSYSNRGHQPQHF
cdr3_nt: TGTGCCAGCAGTTACTCGAACAGGGGGCATCAGCCCCAGCATTTT

v_call: TRBV28
d_call: NA
j_call: TRBJ1-2
clone_size: NA
cdr3_aa: CASSPPGGASPFGF
cdr3_nt: TGTGCCAGCAGTCCGCCGGGAGGGGCATCCCCCTTCGGCTTC

v_call: TRBV30
d_call: TRBD2
j_call: TRBJ2-5
clone_size: NA
cdr3_aa: CAWSVWEAGFMNF
cdr3_nt: TGTGCCTGGAGTGTATGGGAAGCGGGGTTCATGAACTTC

v_call: TRBV9
d_call: NA
j_call: TRBJ1-3
clone_size: NA
cdr3_aa: CASSVDRGGTPGNTIYF
cdr3_nt: TGTGCCAGCAGCGTAGACAGAGGCGGGACTCCTGGAAACACCATATATTTT

v_call: TRBV7-2
d_call: NA
j_call: TRBJ2-4
clone_size: few
cdr3_aa: CASSLGRGEGNIQYF
cdr3_nt: TGTGCCAGCAGCTTAGGTAGGGGTGAAGGGAACATTCAGTACTTC

v_call: TRBV2
d_call: TRBD1
j_call: TRBJ2-7
clone_size: NA
cdr3_aa: CASGGQALSSYEQYF
cdr3_nt: TGTGCCAGCGGGGGACAGGCCCTTAGCTCCTACGAGCAGTACTTC

v_call: TRBV2
d_call: TRBD2
j_call: TRBJ2-5
clone_size: few
cdr3_aa: CASSEGTSGLKTQYF
cdr3_nt: TGTGCCAGCAGTGAAGGGACTAGCGGGCTAAAGACCCAGTACTTC

v_call: TRBV28
d_call: TRBD1
j_call: TRBJ1-4
clone_size: few
cdr3_aa: CASRPGTGGGIGKLFF
cdr3_nt: TGTGCCAGCCGTCCGGGGACAGGGGGCGGAATCGGAAAACTGTTTTTT

v_call: TRBV7-7
d_call: NA
j_call: TRBJ2-1
clone_size: few
cdr3_aa: CASSLEVAFGGASEQFF
cdr3_nt: TGTGCCAGCAGCTTAGAGGTGGCGTTTGGGGGGGCCAGTGAGCAGTTCTTC

v_call: TRBV7-8
d_call: TRBD2
j_call: TRBJ2-1
clone_size: NA
cdr3_aa: CASSPGGGGGPRGNEQFF
cdr3_nt: TGTGCCAGCAGCCCCGGGGGTGGCGGGGGGCCCAGGGGCAATGAGCAGTTCTTC

v_call: TRBV28
d_call: TRBD1
j_call: TRBJ1-2
clone_size: NA
cdr3_aa: CASSSYGTGYGYTF
cdr3_nt: TGTGCCAGCAGTTCTTACGGGACAGGTTATGGCTACACCTTC

v_call: TRBV28
d_call: TRBD2
j_call: TRBJ2-7
clone_size: NA
cdr3_aa: CASSPRGLAGVGHEQYF
cdr3_nt: TGTGCCAGCAGTCCCAGGGGGCTAGCGGGAGTAGGCCACGAGCAGTACTTC

v_call: TRBV9
d_call: TRBD2
j_call: TRBJ2-3
clone_size: many
cdr3_aa: CASSVAQAGGLTDTQYF
cdr3_nt: TGTGCCAGCAGCGTAGCTCAAGCGGGGGGCCTCACAGATACGCAGTATTTT

v_call: TRBV28
d_call: NA
j_call: TRBJ1-1
clone_size: few
cdr3_aa: CASSLGVFLEAFF
cdr3_nt: TGTGCCAGCAGTTTAGGAGTTTTTCTGGAAGCTTTCTTT

v_call: TRBV28
d_call: NA
j_call: TRBJ1-1
clone_size: few
cdr3_aa: CASKVQVNTEAFF
cdr3_nt: TGTGCCAGCAAAGTACAGGTGAACACTGAAGCTTTCTTT

v_call: TRBV7-2
d_call: NA
j_call: TRBJ2-3
clone_size: few
cdr3_aa: CASSLDEATPQYF
cdr3_nt: TGTGCCAGCAGCTTAGACGAAGCAACCCCGCAGTATTTT

v_call: TRBV25-1
d_call: TRBD2
j_call: TRBJ2-5
clone_size: few
cdr3_aa: CASSASSGDF
cdr3_nt: TGTGCCAGCAGTGCGTCTAGCGGTGACTTC

v_call: TRBV7-2
d_call: NA
j_call: TRBJ2-1
clone_size: few
cdr3_aa: CASSSGWSYNEQFF
cdr3_nt: TGTGCCAGCAGCTCCGGGTGGTCCTACAATGAGCAGTTCTTC

v_call: TRBV4-2
d_call: NA
j_call: TRBJ2-5
clone_size: NA
cdr3_aa: CASRLFLGAQETQYF
cdr3_nt: TGTGCCAGCCGCCTTTTTTTGGGGGCCCAAGAGACCCAGTACTTC

v_call: TRBV11-3
d_call: NA
j_call: TRBJ2-1
clone_size: few
cdr3_aa: CASSLVRGDEQFF
cdr3_nt: TGTGCCAGCAGCTTAGTCCGGGGAGATGAGCAGTTCTTC

v_call: TRBV5-1
d_call: TRBD1
j_call: TRBJ2-7
clone_size: few
cdr3_aa: CASSPRTGNAEQYF
cdr3_nt: TGCGCCAGCAGCCCTAGGACAGGGAACGCCGAGCAGTACTTC

v_call: TRBV5-1
d_call: TRBD1
j_call: TRBJ2-7
clone_size: NA
cdr3_aa: CASSPRTGGQYEQYF
cdr3_nt: TGCGCCAGCAGCCCCCGGACAGGGGGCCAGTACGAGCAGTACTTC